This T cell receptor (beta chain) emerged from a study of CD8 T cells in ankylosing spondylitis. This clonotype was seen more than once but under ten times. Its antigen is unidentified. One end of the junction is discordant with germline, which a read error may explain. Germline V gene lookup returns CDR1 MNHNS and CDR2 SASEGT. This CDR3 is 14 amino acids long. TCRdb redid the calling of the 5' RACE reads with MiXCR, one entry per CDR3 protein. This sample has around 540,000 distinct CDR3 sequences; about 13% occur once, and the top ten carry approximately 7%. General study findings and limits: For ankylosing spondylitis blood, a TCR beta motif of 7 or 8 highly homologous variants appeared characteristic. Relatively scarce in peripheral blood, disease-linked clones were CD8+. Matched ankylosing spondylitis synovial fluid reportedly showed significant enrichment of disease-linked clones.

This rearrangement joins TRBV6-1 to TRBJ1-1; 8 nucleotides line up with TRBD1. Sequencing was done on a sample of blood, either unsorted or a sorted T cell fraction (not recorded which). This clonotype was obtained from a male donor with ankylosing spondylitis. The CDR3 region has the DNA TGTGCCAGCACTGAACAGGGGGGTAGCACTGAAGCTTTCTTT. It translates to CASTEQGGSTEAFF.